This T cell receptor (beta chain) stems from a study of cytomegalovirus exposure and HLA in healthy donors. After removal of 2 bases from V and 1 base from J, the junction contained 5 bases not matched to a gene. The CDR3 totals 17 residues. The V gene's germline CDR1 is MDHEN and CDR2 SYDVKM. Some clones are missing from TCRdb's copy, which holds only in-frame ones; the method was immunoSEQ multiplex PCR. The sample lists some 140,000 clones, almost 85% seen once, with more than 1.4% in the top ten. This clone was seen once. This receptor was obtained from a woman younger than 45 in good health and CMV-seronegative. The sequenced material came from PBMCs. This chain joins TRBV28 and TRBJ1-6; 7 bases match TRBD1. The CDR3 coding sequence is TGTGCCAGCAGTTTACCCGGGACAGTTTCCTATAATTCACCCCTCCACTTT. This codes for CASSLPGTVSYNSPLHF.